The rows below give T cell receptor beta chains drawn from one sample of a study of control samples from healthy donors and cancer patients. Some clones are missing from TCRdb's copy, which holds only in-frame ones; the method was immunoSEQ multiplex PCR. The repertoire holds about 150,000 clones, with just over 85% as singletons. The sample comprised blood. The receptor set was obtained from a man between 18 and 35 years old in good health. CDR3s include the opening cysteine and the closing phenylalanine or tryptophan. D genes are given only for firm matches. Only part of the rows carry a size: once, few, many, or a class if the clone is expanded.

NA	TRBV30	TRBJ2-7	12	TRBD1	TGTGCCTGGAGTGGGGACAGCTACGAGCAGTACTTC	CAWSGDSYEQYF
few	TRBV2	TRBJ1-4	14	TRBD1	TGTGCCAGCAGTCCAACAGGGGCAGATGAAAAACTGTTTTTT	CASSPTGADEKLFF
NA	TRBV3-1/TRBV3-2	TRBJ2-1	15	TRBD2	TGTGCCAGCAGCCCCCGGCTAGCGGAATACAATGAGCAGTTCTTC	CASSPRLAEYNEQFF
NA	TRBV28	TRBJ1-6	12	NA	TGTGCCAGCAGTCCGGGTAATTCACCCCTCCACTTT	CASSPGNSPLHF
NA	TRBV4-2	TRBJ2-3	16	NA	TGTGCCAGCAGCCAAGGTGCGGGAAGCCCTGGGGATACGCAGTATTTT	CASSQGAGSPGDTQYF
NA	TRBV4-3	TRBJ1-5	14	NA	TGCGCCAGCAGCCAAGATACGGCAGGCCAGCCCCAGCATTTT	CASSQDTAGQPQHF
NA	TRBV6-5	TRBJ2-3	15	TRBD2	TGTGCCAGCAGCGATAGCGGGGGGTTCACAGATACGCAGTATTTT	CASSDSGGFTDTQYF
NA	TRBV6-5	TRBJ1-1	13	TRBD1	TGTGCCAGCAGCTCCGACAGGGGGACTGAAGCTTTCTTT	CASSSDRGTEAFF
NA	TRBV6-5	TRBJ2-3	15	NA	TGTGCCAGTGAAAGGGGGGGCTATACGACAGATACGCAGTATTTT	CASERGGYTTDTQYF
NA	TRBV3-1/TRBV3-2	TRBJ1-2	13	NA	TGTGCCAGTAACGACCGAGACAGAGATGGCTACACCTTC	CASNDRDRDGYTF
NA	TRBV9	TRBJ1-3	14	NA	TGTGCCAGCAGCGTCACCCGGGCTGGAAACACCATATATTTT	CASSVTRAGNTIYF
NA	TRBV7-2	TRBJ1-2	13	NA	TGTGCCAGCAGCTTAGCGACGGGTTATGGCTACACCTTC	CASSLATGYGYTF
NA	TRBV5-4	TRBJ2-1	13	NA	TGTGCCAGCAGCGGTGACAATTACAATGAGCAGTTCTTC	CASSGDNYNEQFF
NA	TRBV6-2/TRBV6-3	TRBJ1-1	14	NA	TGTGCCAGCAGTTACTCGACAGAGAACACTGAAGCTTTCTTT	CASSYSTENTEAFF
NA	TRBV5-4	TRBJ2-7	13	NA	TGTGCCAGCAGCTTGGATACCACATCCGAGCAGTACTTC	CASSLDTTSEQYF
few	TRBV2	TRBJ1-2	13	NA	TGTGCCAGCAGTGAAAGGGCAGGGAATGGCTACACCTTC	CASSERAGNGYTF
NA	TRBV27	TRBJ2-6	17	TRBD1	TGTGCCAGCTGCACGAGGGGACAGTACTCTGGGGCCAACGTCCTGACTTTC	CASCTRGQYSGANVLTF
NA	TRBV4-3	TRBJ1-4	17	TRBD1	TGCGCCAGCAGCCAAGACTGGGGCCAGGGGGCTTTTGAAAAACTGTTTTTT	CASSQDWGQGAFEKLFF
NA	TRBV7-2	TRBJ2-7	18	TRBD2	TGTGCCAGCAGCTTACCGGCCAGCGGGGGGCCCCCTCGCCACGAGCAGTACTTC	CASSLPASGGPPRHEQYF
NA	TRBV30	TRBJ1-3	14	NA	TGTGCCTGGAGTGTTGGAGGCTCTGGAAACACCATATATTTT	CAWSVGGSGNTIYF
few	TRBV5-8	TRBJ2-5	16	NA	TGTGCCAGCAGCTTGGGGACTTACGACCTCCGGGAGACCCAGTACTTC	CASSLGTYDLRETQYF
NA	TRBV5-1	TRBJ1-2	14	TRBD1	TGCGCCAGCAGCACCGGACAGGGGGCAAATGGCTACACCTTC	CASSTGQGANGYTF
NA	TRBV11-2	TRBJ2-7	15	NA	TGTGCCAGCAGCGTCACAGGGGAGGTATCCTACGAGCAGTACTTC	CASSVTGEVSYEQYF
NA	TRBV7-9	TRBJ2-3	15	NA	TGTGCCAGCAGCTTCGTCAGAACTAGCACAGATACGCAGTATTTT	CASSFVRTSTDTQYF
NA	TRBV7-2	TRBJ2-5	14	NA	TGTGCCAGCAGCTTAGCGGGGGGGCATGAGACCCAGTACTTC	CASSLAGGHETQYF
NA	TRBV6-6	TRBJ2-2	15	TRBD1	TGTGCCAGCAATCACAGGGGTGAGAACACCGGGGAGCTGTTTTTT	CASNHRGENTGELFF
NA	TRBV28	TRBJ1-1	13	NA	TGTGCCAGCAAAGCATCTACACCCGTCACCCCCATTTTC	CASKASTPVTPIF
NA	TRBV4-2	TRBJ2-3	13	NA	TGTGCCAGCAGCCAAGGGAAGATAAATACGCAGTATTTT	CASSQGKINTQYF
NA	TRBV6-5	TRBJ1-5	14	TRBD1	TGTGCCAGCAGTCCCGACAGGGGGGGCCAGCCCCAGCATTTT	CASSPDRGGQPQHF
NA	TRBV7-3	TRBJ1-3	15	TRBD1	TGTGCCAGCAGCAGACAGGGGGCAGTTGGAAACACCATATATTTT	CASSRQGAVGNTIYF
NA	TRBV18	TRBJ2-5	13	NA	TGTGCCAGCTCCAGGACAGACAAGGGGACCCAGTACTTC	CASSRTDKGTQYF
NA	TRBV19	TRBJ1-4	14	NA	TGTGCCAGTAGTATCCTCCAGACGGTCGAAAAACTGTTTTTT	CASSILQTVEKLFF
NA	TRBV28	TRBJ1-2	15	TRBD1	TGTGCCAGCAGGCCCACCCAGGGGGCAAGCTATGGCTACACCTTC	CASRPTQGASYGYTF
few	TRBV7-6	TRBJ2-7	13	NA	TGTGCCAGCAACCGGGGCGTGGAAGACGAGCAGTACTTC	CASNRGVEDEQYF
NA	TRBV4-3	TRBJ1-6	13	NA	TGCGCCAGCAGCCCCCTTCTGAGTTCACCCCTCCACTTT	CASSPLLSSPLHF
NA	TRBV5-3	TRBJ2-7	15	NA	TGTGCCAGAAATGTGGGACGGGGGGCCCCCTACGAGCAGTACTTC	CARNVGRGAPYEQYF
NA	TRBV19	TRBJ1-1	13	NA	TGTGCCAGTAGTAAGAAGGGGGACACTGAAGCTTTCTTT	CASSKKGDTEAFF
NA	TRBV18	TRBJ2-2	16	TRBD1	TGTGCCAGCTCCCCATCCGGGGACAGGGCCACCGGGGAGCTGTTTTTT	CASSPSGDRATGELFF
NA	TRBV2	TRBJ2-1	15	NA	TGTGCCAGCAGCGGAGGGCTAGGTTCCTACAATGAGCAGTTCTTC	CASSGGLGSYNEQFF
NA	TRBV7-7	TRBJ2-2	15	NA	TGTGCTAGCGGCCGGGGTCTGGAAGGAACCGGGGAGCTGTTTTTT	CASGRGLEGTGELFF
NA	TRBV7-9	TRBJ2-1	12	NA	TGTGCCAGCAGCCCCGAGCGGAATGAGCAGTTCTTC	CASSPERNEQFF
NA	TRBV6-2/TRBV6-3	TRBJ1-3	14	NA	TGTGCCAGCAGTTTATACCCATCTGGAAACACCATATATTTT	CASSLYPSGNTIYF
NA	TRBV28	TRBJ2-7	12	NA	TGTGCCAGCATAGGGACGCCGTACGAGCAGTACTTC	CASIGTPYEQYF
NA	TRBV7-8	TRBJ2-7	14	NA	TGTGCCAGCAGCCTATTGACCATAAGGGGCGAGCAGTACTTC	CASSLLTIRGEQYF
NA	TRBV18	TRBJ1-1	14	NA	TGTGCCAGCTCACCCGCAAGGGCTGAAACTGAAGCTTTCTTT	CASSPARAETEAFF
NA	TRBV7-9	TRBJ1-4	14	NA	TGTGCCAGCAGCTTCGGGAGGGATAATGAAAAACTGTTTTTT	CASSFGRDNEKLFF